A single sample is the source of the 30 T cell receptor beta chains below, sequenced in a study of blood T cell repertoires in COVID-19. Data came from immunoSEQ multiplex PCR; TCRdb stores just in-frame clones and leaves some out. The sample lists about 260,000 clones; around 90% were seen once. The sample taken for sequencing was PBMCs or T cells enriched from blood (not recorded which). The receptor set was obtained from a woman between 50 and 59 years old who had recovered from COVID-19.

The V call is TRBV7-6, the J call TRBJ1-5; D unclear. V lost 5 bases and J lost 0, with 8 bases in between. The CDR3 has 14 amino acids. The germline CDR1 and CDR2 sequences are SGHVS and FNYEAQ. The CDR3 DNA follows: TGTGCCAGCAGCGCGGGCACTAGCAATCAGCCCCAGCATTTT. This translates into CASSAGTSNQPQHF. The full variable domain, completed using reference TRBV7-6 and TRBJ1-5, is GAGVSQSPRYKVTKRGQDVALRCDPISGHVSLYWYRQALGQGPEFLTYFNYEAQQDKSGLPNDRFSAERPEGSISTLTIQRTEQRDSAMYRCASSAGTSNQPQHFGDGTRLSIL.

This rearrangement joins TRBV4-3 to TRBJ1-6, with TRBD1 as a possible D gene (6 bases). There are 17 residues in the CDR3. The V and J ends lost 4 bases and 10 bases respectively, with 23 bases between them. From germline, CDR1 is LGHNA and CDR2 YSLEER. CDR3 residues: CASSRDQGPNEGSPLHF. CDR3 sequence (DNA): TGCGCCAGCAGCCGAGACCAGGGGCCGAATGAAGGGTCACCCCTCCACTTT.

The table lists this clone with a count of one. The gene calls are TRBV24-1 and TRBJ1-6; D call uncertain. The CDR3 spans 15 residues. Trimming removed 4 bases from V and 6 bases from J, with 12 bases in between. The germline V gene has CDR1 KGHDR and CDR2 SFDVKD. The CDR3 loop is CATSDGGDLNSPLHF. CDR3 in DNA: TGTGCCACCAGTGACGGAGGAGATCTTAATTCACCCCTCCACTTT.

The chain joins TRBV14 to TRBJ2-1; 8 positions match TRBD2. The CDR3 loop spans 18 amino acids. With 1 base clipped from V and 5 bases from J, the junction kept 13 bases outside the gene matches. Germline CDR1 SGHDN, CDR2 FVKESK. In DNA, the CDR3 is TGTGCCAGCAGCCAAGGCGGACTAGCCGCCTGGAATGACAATGAGCAGTTCTTC. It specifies CASSQGGLAAWNDNEQFF.

For the CDR3, the DNA is TGTGCCAGCAGCTTGATAGCGGGCGCCTACGAGCAGTACTTC. Amino acids: CASSLIAGAYEQYF. The rearrangement uses TRBV5-5 and TRBJ2-7, with 7 bases that match TRBD2. The CDR3 length is 14 residues. Unmatched junction bases numbered 3, after V lost 1 base and J lost 2 bases. The germline CDR1 and CDR2 sequences are SGHKS and YYEKEE (reference sequence).

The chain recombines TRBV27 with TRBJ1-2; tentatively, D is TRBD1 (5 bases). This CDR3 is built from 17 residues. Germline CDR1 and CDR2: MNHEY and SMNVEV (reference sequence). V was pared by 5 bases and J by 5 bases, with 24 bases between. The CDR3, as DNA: TGTGCCAGCAGTCCCAATGCGGGGCCGAACTTTGGGTATGGCTACACCTTC. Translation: CASSPNAGPNFGYGYTF.

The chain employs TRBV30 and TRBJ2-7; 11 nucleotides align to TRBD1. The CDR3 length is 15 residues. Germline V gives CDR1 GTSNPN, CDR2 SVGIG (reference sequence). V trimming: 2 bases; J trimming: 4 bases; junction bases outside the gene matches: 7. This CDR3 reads CAWSPPGQGVYEQYF. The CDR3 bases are TGTGCCTGGAGTCCGCCGGGACAGGGGGTTTACGAGCAGTACTTC.

The CDR3 loop reads CASSQLYGGGRTDTQYF. For the CDR3, the DNA is TGTGCCAGCAGTCAACTTTACGGTGGCGGGAGAACAGATACGCAGTATTTT. The chain employs TRBV27 and TRBJ2-3, with TRBD2 matching 7 bases. Germline-derived CDR1 and CDR2 are MNHEY and SMNVEV (reference sequence). This CDR3 comprises 17 residues. J was trimmed by 3 bases and V by 5 bases; bases with no gene match: 14.

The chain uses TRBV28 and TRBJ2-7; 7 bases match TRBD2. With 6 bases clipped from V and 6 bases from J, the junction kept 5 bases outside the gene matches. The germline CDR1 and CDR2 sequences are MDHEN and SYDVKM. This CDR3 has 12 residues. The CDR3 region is CASRLGRREQYF. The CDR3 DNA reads TGTGCCAGCAGACTCGGGAGGCGCGAGCAGTACTTC. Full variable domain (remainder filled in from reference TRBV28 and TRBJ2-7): DVKVTQSSRYLVKRTGEKVFLECVQDMDHENMFWYRQDPGLGLRLIYFSYDVKMKEKGDIPEGYSVSREKKERFSLILESASTNQTSMYLCASRLGRREQYFGPGTRLTVT.

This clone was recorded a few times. CDR3: CASQHIPGQNFGNTEAFF. CDR3 coding DNA: TGTGCCAGTCAACACATTCCGGGACAGAATTTTGGGAACACTGAAGCTTTCTTT. The rearrangement uses TRBV19 and TRBJ1-1, with 7 bases lining up with TRBD1. The CDR3 covers 18 residues. The ends lost 8 bases at V and 1 base at J; junction bases unmatched: 19. In germline, CDR1 is LNHDA, CDR2 SQIVND (reference sequence).

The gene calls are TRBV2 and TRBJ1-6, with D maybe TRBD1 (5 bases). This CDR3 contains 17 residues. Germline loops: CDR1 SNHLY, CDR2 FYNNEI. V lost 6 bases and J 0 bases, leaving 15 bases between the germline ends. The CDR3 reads CASSKDSRLSYNSPLHF. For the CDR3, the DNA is TGTGCCAGCAGCAAAGACAGCAGACTCTCCTATAATTCACCCCTCCACTTT.

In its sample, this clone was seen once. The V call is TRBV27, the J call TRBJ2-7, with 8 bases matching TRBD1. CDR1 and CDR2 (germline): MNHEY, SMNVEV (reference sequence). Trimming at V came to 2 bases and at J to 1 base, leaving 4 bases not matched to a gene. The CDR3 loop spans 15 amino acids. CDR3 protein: CASSLNRGASYEQYF. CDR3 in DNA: TGTGCCAGCAGTTTAAACAGGGGGGCGTCCTACGAGCAGTACTTC.

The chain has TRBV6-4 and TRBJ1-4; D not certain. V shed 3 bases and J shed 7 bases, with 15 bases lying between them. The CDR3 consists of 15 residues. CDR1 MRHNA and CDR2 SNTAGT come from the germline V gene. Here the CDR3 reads CASSEYEGQSEKLFF. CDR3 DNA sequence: TGTGCCAGCAGTGAGTATGAGGGCCAAAGTGAAAAACTGTTTTTT.

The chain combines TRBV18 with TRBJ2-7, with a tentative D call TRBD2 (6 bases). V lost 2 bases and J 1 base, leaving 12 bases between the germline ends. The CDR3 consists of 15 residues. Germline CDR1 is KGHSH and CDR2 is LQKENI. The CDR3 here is CASSPTGTLSYEQYF. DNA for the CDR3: TGTGCCAGCTCACCAACCGGGACTTTGTCCTACGAGCAGTACTTC.

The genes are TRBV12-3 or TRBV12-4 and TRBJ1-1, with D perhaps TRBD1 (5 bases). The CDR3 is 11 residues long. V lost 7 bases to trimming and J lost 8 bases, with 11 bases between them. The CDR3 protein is CASILGPEAFF. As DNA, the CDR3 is TGTGCCAGCATCTTGGGGCCCGAAGCTTTCTTT.

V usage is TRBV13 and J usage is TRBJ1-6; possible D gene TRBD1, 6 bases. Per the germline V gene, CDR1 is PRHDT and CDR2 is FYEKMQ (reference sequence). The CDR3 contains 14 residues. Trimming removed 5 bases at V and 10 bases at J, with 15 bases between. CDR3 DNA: TGTGCCAGCAGCGTCGCGGGGGGCGGGTCACCCCTCCACTTT. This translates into CASSVAGGGSPLHF.

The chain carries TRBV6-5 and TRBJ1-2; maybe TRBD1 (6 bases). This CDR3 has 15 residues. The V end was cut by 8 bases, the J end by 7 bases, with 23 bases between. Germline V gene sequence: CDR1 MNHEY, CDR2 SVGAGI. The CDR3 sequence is CASSSGGAPQPGYTF. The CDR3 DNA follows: TGTGCCAGCTCTTCCGGGGGGGCCCCTCAACCTGGCTACACCTTC.

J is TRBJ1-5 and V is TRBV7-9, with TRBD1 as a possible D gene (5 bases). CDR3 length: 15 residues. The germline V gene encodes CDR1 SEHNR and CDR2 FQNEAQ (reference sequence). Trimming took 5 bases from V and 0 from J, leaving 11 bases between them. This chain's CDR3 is CASSAGDFSNQPQHF. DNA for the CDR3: TGTGCCAGCAGCGCGGGGGACTTTAGCAATCAGCCCCAGCATTTT.

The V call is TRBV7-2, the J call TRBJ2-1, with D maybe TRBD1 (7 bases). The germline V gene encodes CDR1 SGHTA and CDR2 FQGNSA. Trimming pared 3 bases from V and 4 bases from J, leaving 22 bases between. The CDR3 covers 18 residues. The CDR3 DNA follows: TGTGCCAGCAGCTTGTGGGGGAGGACGAGACAGGGATACAATGAGCAGTTCTTC. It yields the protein CASSLWGRTRQGYNEQFF.

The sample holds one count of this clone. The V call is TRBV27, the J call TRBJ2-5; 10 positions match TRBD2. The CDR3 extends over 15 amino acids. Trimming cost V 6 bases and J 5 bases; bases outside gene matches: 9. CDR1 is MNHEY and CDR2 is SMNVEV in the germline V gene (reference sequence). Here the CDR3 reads CASSLAGDEWETQYF. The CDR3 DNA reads TGTGCCAGCAGCCTAGCGGGAGACGAGTGGGAGACCCAGTACTTC.

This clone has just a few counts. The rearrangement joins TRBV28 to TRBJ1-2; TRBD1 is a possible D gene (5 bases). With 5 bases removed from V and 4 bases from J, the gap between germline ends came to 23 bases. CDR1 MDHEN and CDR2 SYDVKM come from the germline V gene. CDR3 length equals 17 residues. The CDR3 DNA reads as TGTGCCAGCAGTCCTCACCCCGGGGGTGGTTGGATCTATGGCTACACCTTC. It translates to CASSPHPGGGWIYGYTF.

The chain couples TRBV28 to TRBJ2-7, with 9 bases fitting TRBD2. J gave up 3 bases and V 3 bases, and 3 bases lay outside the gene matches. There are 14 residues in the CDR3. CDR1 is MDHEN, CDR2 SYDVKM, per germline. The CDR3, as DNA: TGTGCCAGCAGTTTGCTTAGCGGGGGCTACGAGCAGTACTTC. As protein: CASSLLSGGYEQYF.

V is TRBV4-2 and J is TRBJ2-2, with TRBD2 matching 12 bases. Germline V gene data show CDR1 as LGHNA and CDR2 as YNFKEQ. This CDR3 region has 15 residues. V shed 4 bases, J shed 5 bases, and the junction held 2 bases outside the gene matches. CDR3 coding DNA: TGTGCCAGCAGCCTCGGGACTAGCGGGACCGGGGAGCTGTTTTTT. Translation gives CASSLGTSGTGELFF.

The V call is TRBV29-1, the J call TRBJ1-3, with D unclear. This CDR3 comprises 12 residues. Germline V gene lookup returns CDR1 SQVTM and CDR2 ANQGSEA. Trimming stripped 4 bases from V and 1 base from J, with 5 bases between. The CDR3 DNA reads TGCAGCGTTGGCGGGTCTGGAAACACCATATATTTT. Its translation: CSVGGSGNTIYF.

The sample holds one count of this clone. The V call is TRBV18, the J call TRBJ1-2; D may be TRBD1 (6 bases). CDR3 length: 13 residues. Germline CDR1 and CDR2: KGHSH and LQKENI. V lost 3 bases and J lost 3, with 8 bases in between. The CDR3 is CASSPSGDYGYTF. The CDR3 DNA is TGTGCCAGCTCACCCTCAGGGGACTATGGCTACACCTTC.

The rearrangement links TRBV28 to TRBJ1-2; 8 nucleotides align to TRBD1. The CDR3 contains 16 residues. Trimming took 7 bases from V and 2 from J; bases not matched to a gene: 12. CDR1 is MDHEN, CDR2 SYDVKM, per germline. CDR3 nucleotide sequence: TGTGCCAGCACCCACGGGACAGGACGTGGCAACTATGGCTACACCTTC. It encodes CASTHGTGRGNYGYTF.

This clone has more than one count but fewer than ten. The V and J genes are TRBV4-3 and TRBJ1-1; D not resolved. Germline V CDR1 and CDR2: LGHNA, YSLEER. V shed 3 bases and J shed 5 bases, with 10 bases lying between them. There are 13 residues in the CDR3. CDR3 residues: CASSQATGTEAFF. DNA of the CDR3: TGCGCCAGCAGCCAGGCGACTGGAACTGAAGCTTTCTTT.

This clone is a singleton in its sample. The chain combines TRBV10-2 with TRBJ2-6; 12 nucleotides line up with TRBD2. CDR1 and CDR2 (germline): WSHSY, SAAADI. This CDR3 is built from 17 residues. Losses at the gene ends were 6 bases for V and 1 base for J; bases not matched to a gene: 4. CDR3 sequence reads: CASSGLAGRSGANVLTF. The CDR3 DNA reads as TGCGCCAGCAGCGGACTAGCGGGGAGGTCTGGGGCCAACGTCCTGACTTTC.

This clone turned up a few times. CDR3 sequence: CASSLADGTPNYGYTF. The CDR3 DNA reads TGTGCCAGCAGCTTGGCCGATGGGACACCGAACTATGGCTACACCTTC. V usage is TRBV5-8 and J usage is TRBJ1-2; D is possibly TRBD1 (6 bases). CDR3 size: 16 residues. CDR1 and CDR2 (germline): SGHTS, YDEGEE. Trimming left V 0 bases short and J 2 bases short, with 14 bases between.

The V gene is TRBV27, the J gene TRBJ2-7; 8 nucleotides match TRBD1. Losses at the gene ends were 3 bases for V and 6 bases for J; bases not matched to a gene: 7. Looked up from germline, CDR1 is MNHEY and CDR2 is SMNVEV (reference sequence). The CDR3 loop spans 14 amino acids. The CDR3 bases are TGTGCCAGCAGTTTGGACAGGGCATCTGGCGAGCAGTACTTC. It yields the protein CASSLDRASGEQYF.